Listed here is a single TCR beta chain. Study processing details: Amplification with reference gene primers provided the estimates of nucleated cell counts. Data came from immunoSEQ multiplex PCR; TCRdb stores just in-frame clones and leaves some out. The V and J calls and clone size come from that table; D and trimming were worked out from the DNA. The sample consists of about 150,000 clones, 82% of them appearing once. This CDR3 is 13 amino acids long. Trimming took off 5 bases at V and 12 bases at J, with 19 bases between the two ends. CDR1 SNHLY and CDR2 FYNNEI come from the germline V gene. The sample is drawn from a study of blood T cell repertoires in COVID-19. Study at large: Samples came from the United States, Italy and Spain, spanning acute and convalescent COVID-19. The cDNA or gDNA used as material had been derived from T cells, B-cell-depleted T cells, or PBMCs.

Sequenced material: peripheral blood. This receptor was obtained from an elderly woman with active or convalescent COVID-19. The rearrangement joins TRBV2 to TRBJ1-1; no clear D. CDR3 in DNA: TGTGCCAGCAGTCGCCGGGAGATAGAGGCAACTTTCTTT. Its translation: CASSRREIEATFF.